Listed below are T cell receptor beta chains from one sample, sequenced in a study of memory CD4+ T cells and cytomegalovirus serostatus. The protocol was immunoSEQ multiplex PCR, while the TCRdb copy is restricted to in-frame clones and leaves out a portion. The sample contains 70,000 to 90,000 clones, 75% to 85% of which appear only once. Material: memory CD4+ T cells from blood. These TCRs come from an adult in good health and CMV-seropositive. Each CDR3 is given with its conserved first and last residue. A D gene is named only where the DNA matches it firmly. The listing skips clone size in some rows; elsewhere it reads once, few, many or a size class.

d_gene | j_gene | v_gene | abundance | CDR3nt | CDR3aa
TRBD1 | TRBJ1-1 | TRBV6-5 | - | TGTGCCAGCAGCCCGAAGGGTACAGGGGCAACTGAAGCTTTCTTT | CASSPKGTGATEAFF
TRBD2 | TRBJ2-5 | TRBV19 | - | TGTGCCAGTAGTATTGGGATAGCGGGACCCCAAGAGACCCAGTACTTC | CASSIGIAGPQETQYF
- | TRBJ2-1 | TRBV6-5 | many | TGTGCCAGCAGTTACCGGGGTACTGAGCAGTTCTTC | CASSYRGTEQFF
- | TRBJ1-1 | TRBV5-4 | - | TGTGCCAGCAGCTTGGGGACACGGAACACTGAAGCTTTCTTT | CASSLGTRNTEAFF
- | TRBJ2-3 | TRBV9 | once | TGTGCCAGCAGCGCCAGACCGACAGCGCCAGATACGCAGTATTTT | CASSARPTAPDTQYF
- | TRBJ1-2 | TRBV25-1 | - | TGTGCCAGCAGTGGGTCCGGGACGGGGGGCTACACCTTC | CASSGSGTGGYTF
TRBD2 | TRBJ2-1 | TRBV7-2 | - | TGTGCCAGCCATATCGGACTAGCGGGCCATGAGCAGTTCTTC | CASHIGLAGHEQFF
- | TRBJ2-7 | TRBV6-5 | - | TGTGCCAGCAGTAAGATTAACAGCTACGAGCAGTACTTC | CASSKINSYEQYF
- | TRBJ1-5 | TRBV19 | - | TGTGCCAGTAAGCTAGACACTAGCAATCAGCCCCAGCATTTT | CASKLDTSNQPQHF
TRBD1 | TRBJ1-1 | TRBV10-1 | few | TGCGCCAGCAATGGACAGGGGGACACTGAAGCTTTCTTT | CASNGQGDTEAFF
TRBD1 | TRBJ1-2 | TRBV25-1 | once | TGTGCCAGCAGTGAACCCCTCGGACAGGGCAACTATGGCTACACCTTC | CASSEPLGQGNYGYTF
- | TRBJ1-4 | TRBV30 | - | TGTGCCTGGAGTGTACTAGGGGAAAAACTGTTTTTT | CAWSVLGEKLFF
- | TRBJ1-2 | TRBV5-1 | - | TGCGCCAGCAGCCCAGATCTCTATGGCTACACCTTC | CASSPDLYGYTF
- | TRBJ1-3 | TRBV5-5 | - | TGTGCCAGCAGCTGGACCGGGGTAGCGGGAAACACCATATATTTT | CASSWTGVAGNTIYF
- | TRBJ2-5 | TRBV5-4 | - | TGTGCCAGCAGATCCGCAGGTAGAGAGACCCAGTACTTC | CASRSAGRETQYF
- | TRBJ2-6 | TRBV7-9 | - | TGTGCCAGCAGCCCAGGGATCTCTGGGGCCAACGTCCTGACTTTC | CASSPGISGANVLTF
TRBD1 | TRBJ1-3 | TRBV15 | - | TGTGCCACCAGCAGAGATAGGTTGGGACAGGGGACTGGAAACACCATATATTTT | CATSRDRLGQGTGNTIYF
- | TRBJ2-3 | TRBV5-6 | few | TGTGCCAGCAGCGAAACAGGGACAGATACGCAGTATTTT | CASSETGTDTQYF
- | TRBJ2-1 | TRBV29-1 | - | TGCAGCGTTGGCCCACCCCACAATGAGCAGTTCTTC | CSVGPPHNEQFF
- | TRBJ1-1 | TRBV6-4 | - | TGTGCCAGCACCGACAATCAGGGGACTGAAGCTTTCTTT | CASTDNQGTEAFF
- | TRBJ2-3 | TRBV30 | - | TGTGCCTGGATCCTCCGTGGGGAGGATACGCAGTATTTT | CAWILRGEDTQYF
- | TRBJ2-3 | TRBV7-2 | - | TGTGCCAGCAGCTTTGCCCCCGAGGCGGATACGCAGTATTTT | CASSFAPEADTQYF
- | TRBJ1-1 | TRBV5-1 | - | TGCGCCAGCAAACGCGCAGAGGCTATTGAAGCTTTCTTT | CASKRAEAIEAFF
TRBD1 | TRBJ2-3 | TRBV10-1 | - | TGCGCCAGCAGTGAGGGACAGGCTCCCACAGATACGCAGTATTTT | CASSEGQAPTDTQYF
TRBD1 | TRBJ1-2 | TRBV10-3 | - | TGTGCCACAAACGGACAGGGGGCGCTTGGTTATGGCTACACCTTC | CATNGQGALGYGYTF
- | TRBJ1-2 | TRBV28 | - | TGTGCCAGCAGTTGGAGACGGGGAGGCTATGGCTACACCTTC | CASSWRRGGYGYTF
- | TRBJ2-7 | TRBV10-3 | - | TGTGCCATCAGTGATTCGGGTGGGCTCTACGAGCAGTACTTC | CAISDSGGLYEQYF
- | TRBJ1-4 | TRBV30 | - | TGTGCCTGGAGTGTTGGGGGTGAAAAACTGTTTTTT | CAWSVGGEKLFF
- | TRBJ2-2 | TRBV29-1 | - | TGCAGCGTATGGGTTCCCAACACCGGGGAGCTGTTTTTT | CSVWVPNTGELFF
- | TRBJ2-3 | TRBV7-2 | - | TGTGCCAGCCGGGGCAGCACAGATACGCAGTATTTT | CASRGSTDTQYF
TRBD2 | TRBJ2-3 | TRBV11-3 | - | TGTGCCAGCAGCTTAGGGGGGGACTATAGCACAGATACGCAGTATTTT | CASSLGGDYSTDTQYF
- | TRBJ2-5 | TRBV6-5 | - | TGTGCCAGCAGTTCGGGGTCCGGCAGCGCCCTGGAGACCCAGTACTTC | CASSSGSGSALETQYF
- | TRBJ2-1 | TRBV28 | - | TGTGCCAGCAGTCTAAACCCGGGCGGTAGTTGGGGCAATGAGCAGTTCTTC | CASSLNPGGSWGNEQFF
TRBD1 | TRBJ1-5 | TRBV7-9 | - | TGTGCCAGCAGCTCGTCCGGGACAGGGAAAAATCAGCCCCAGCATTTT | CASSSSGTGKNQPQHF
- | TRBJ1-1 | TRBV30 | few | TGTGCCTGGAGGGGAGACAGGAAGAACACTGAAGCTTTCTTT | CAWRGDRKNTEAFF
- | TRBJ1-1 | TRBV6-6 | - | TGTGCCAGCAGTACCCTTGGGAGGAACACTGAAGCTTTCTTT | CASSTLGRNTEAFF
- | TRBJ1-4 | TRBV28 | once | TGTGCCAGCAGTTCCCGGAGAGCAACTAATGAAAAACTGTTTTTT | CASSSRRATNEKLFF
- | TRBJ1-5 | TRBV4-1 | - | TGCGCCAGCAGCCAAGGGATCTCATACAATCAGCCCCAGCATTTT | CASSQGISYNQPQHF
- | TRBJ1-5 | TRBV2 | - | TGTGCCAGCAGCCAAGATAGCAATCAGCCCCAGCATTTT | CASSQDSNQPQHF
- | TRBJ1-3 | TRBV5-1 | - | TGCGCCAGCAGCTTAGGCTCCCGGGACGCTTCTGGAAACACCATATATTTT | CASSLGSRDASGNTIYF
- | TRBJ1-5 | TRBV19 | few | TGTGCCAGTAGTGGACACCTTAATCAGCCCCAGCATTTT | CASSGHLNQPQHF
- | TRBJ1-2 | TRBV5-1 | - | TGCGCCAGCAGCTTGGCAGGTCTCTCCGGCTACACCTTC | CASSLAGLSGYTF
TRBD2 | TRBJ2-3 | TRBV10-3 | few | TGTGCCATCAGCACAATTGTACTAGCGGGGGGCGGGGATACGCAGTATTTT | CAISTIVLAGGGDTQYF
- | TRBJ2-3 | TRBV19 | - | TGTGCCAGTAGTCGAAGGGAAGCAGATACGCAGTATTTT | CASSRREADTQYF
- | TRBJ1-1 | TRBV14 | few | TGTGCCAGCAGCCAAGTTCGGTCCTGGGACACTGAAGCTTTCTTT | CASSQVRSWDTEAFF
- | TRBJ1-2 | TRBV27 | once | TGTGCCAGCAGCGCGGTCTGCGCTCTCTATGGCTACACCTTC | CASSAVCALYGYTF
- | TRBJ1-1 | TRBV6-1 | - | TGTGCCCGAAGCGTCGTGGGGAGAGGGAACACTGAAGCTTTCTTT | CARSVVGRGNTEAFF
TRBD1 | TRBJ2-4 | TRBV5-4 | - | TGTGCCAGCAGCTTGGATTTCAGGGACAGGCTATACTTC | CASSLDFRDRLYF
TRBD2 | TRBJ2-1 | TRBV30 | few | TGTGCCGTGGGCAAAGCGGGAGGGGATTTTGAGCAGTTCTTC | CAVGKAGGDFEQFF
- | TRBJ1-3 | TRBV21-1 | - | - | CASSKAGRKFGPGNTIYF